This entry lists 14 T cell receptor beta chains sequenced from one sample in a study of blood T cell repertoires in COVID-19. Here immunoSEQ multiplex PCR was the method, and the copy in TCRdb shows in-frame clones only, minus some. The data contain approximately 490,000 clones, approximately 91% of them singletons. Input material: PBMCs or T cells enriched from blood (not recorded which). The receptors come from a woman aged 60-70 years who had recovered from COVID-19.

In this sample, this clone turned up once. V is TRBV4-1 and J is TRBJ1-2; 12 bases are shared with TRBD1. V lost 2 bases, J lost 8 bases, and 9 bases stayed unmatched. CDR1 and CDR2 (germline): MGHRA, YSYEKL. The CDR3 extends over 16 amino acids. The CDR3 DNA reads TGCGCCAGCAGCCAATCCGGGACAGGGGGCTTTGAGGGCTACACCTTC. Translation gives CASSQSGTGGFEGYTF.

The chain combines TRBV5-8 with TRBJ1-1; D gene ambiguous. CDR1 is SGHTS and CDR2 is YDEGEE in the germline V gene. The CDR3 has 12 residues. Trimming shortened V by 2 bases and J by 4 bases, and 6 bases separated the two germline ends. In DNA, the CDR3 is TGTGCCAGCAGCTTTAGCTCCACTGAAGCTTTCTTT. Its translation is CASSFSSTEAFF.

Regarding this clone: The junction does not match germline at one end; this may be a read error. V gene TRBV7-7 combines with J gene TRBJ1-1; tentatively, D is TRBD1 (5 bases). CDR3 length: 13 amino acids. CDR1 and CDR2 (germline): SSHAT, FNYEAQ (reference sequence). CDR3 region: CASSAQENTEAFF. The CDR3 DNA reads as TGTGCTAGCAGCGCACAGGAGAACACTGAAGCTTTCTTT.

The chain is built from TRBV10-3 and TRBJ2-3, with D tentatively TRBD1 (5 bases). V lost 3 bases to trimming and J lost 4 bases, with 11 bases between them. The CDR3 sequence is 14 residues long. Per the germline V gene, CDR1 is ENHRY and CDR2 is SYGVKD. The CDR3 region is CAISEGQDADTQYF. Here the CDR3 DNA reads TGTGCCATCAGTGAAGGACAAGACGCAGATACGCAGTATTTT.

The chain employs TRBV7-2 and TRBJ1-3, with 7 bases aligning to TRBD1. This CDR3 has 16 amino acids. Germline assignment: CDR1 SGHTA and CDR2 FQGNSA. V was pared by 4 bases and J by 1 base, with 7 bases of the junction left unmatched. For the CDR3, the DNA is TGTGCCAGCAGCTCCCGACAGGGAGCGTCTGGAAACACCATATATTTT. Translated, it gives CASSSRQGASGNTIYF.

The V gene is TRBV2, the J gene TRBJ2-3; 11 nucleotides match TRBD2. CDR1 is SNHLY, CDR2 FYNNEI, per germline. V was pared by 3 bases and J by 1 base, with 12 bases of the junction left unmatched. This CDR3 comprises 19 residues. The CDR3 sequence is CASSDLAGGLPKGTDTQYF. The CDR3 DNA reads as TGTGCCAGCAGTGATCTAGCGGGGGGACTACCCAAGGGCACAGATACGCAGTATTTT. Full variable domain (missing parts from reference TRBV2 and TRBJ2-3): EPEVTQTPSHQVTQMGQEVILRCVPISNHLYFYWYRQILGQKVEFLVSFYNNEISEKSEIFDDQFSVERPDGSNFTLKIRSTKLEDSAMYFCASSDLAGGLPKGTDTQYFGPGTRLTVL.

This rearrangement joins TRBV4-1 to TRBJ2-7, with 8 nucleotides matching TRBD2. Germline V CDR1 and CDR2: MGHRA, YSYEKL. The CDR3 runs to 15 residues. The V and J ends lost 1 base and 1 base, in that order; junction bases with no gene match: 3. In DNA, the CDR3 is TGCGCCAGCAGCCAAGTGCGGGGGGCGTCCTACGAGCAGTACTTC. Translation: CASSQVRGASYEQYF.

The CDR3: CASSRRTSGGAYEQYV. CDR3 nucleotide sequence: TGTGCCAGCAGCCGACGGACTAGCGGGGGGGCCTACGAGCAGTACGTC. This rearrangement joins TRBV5-6 to TRBJ2-7; 15 positions match TRBD2. CDR3 length equals 16 residues. The ends lost 4 bases at V and 2 bases at J; junction bases unmatched: 4. CDR1 is SGHDT, CDR2 YYEEEE, per germline.

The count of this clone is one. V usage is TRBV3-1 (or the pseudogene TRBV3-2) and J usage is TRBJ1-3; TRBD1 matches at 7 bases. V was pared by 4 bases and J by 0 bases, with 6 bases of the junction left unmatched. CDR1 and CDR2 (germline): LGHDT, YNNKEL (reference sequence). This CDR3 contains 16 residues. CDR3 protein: CASSLSTGFSGNTIYF. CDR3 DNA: TGTGCCAGCAGCCTATCGACAGGGTTCTCTGGAAACACCATATATTTT.

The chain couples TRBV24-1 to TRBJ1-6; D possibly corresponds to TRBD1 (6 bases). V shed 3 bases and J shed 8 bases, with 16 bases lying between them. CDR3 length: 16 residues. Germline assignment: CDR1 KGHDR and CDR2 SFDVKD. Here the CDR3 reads CATSDPRQAGDSPLHF. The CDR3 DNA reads TGTGCCACCAGTGATCCACGACAGGCCGGGGATTCACCCCTCCACTTT.

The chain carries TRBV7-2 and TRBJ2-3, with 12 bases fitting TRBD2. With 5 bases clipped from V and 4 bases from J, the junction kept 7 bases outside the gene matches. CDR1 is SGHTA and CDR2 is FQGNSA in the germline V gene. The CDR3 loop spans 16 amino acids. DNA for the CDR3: TGTGCCAGCAGCATATGGGCTAGCGGGGGGGCAGATACGCAGTATTTT. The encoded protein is CASSIWASGGADTQYF.

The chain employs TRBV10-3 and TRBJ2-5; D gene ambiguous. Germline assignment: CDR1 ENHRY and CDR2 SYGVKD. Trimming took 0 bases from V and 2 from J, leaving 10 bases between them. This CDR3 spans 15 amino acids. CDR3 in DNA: TGTGCCATCAGTGAGTCATGGGCAGAGCAAGAGACCCAGTACTTC. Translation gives CAISESWAEQETQYF.

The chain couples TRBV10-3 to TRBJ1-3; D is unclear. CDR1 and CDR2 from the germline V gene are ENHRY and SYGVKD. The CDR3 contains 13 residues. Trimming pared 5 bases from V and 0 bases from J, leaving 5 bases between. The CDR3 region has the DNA TGTGCCATCAGTATTATCTCTGGAAACACCATATATTTT. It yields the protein CAISIISGNTIYF.

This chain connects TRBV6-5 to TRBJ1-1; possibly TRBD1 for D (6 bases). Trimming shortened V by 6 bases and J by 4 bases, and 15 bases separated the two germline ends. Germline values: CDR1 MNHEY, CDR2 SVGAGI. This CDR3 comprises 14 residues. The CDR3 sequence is CASRFTGISTEAFF. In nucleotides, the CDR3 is TGTGCCAGCAGATTTACAGGGATCAGCACTGAAGCTTTCTTT.